The present T cell receptor (beta chain) was sequenced within a study of blood T cell repertoires in COVID-19. The wider study: Material from acute and convalescent COVID-19 was sourced from the United States, Italy and Spain.

Authors' processing steps: Counts of nucleated cells, estimated from reference gene primer amplification, were obtained. TCRdb keeps only in-frame clones here, not all; method: immunoSEQ multiplex PCR. Clone size and V and J calls were adopted from that table, with D and trimming inferred from the DNA. The table shows 250,000 to 350,000 clones, with 85% to 90% occurring only once. Enrollees, about 18 to 95 years old, lived in approximately 25 US areas. Participant-reported clinical history was the basis for cohort assignment. This CDR3 contains 18 residues. Per germline, CDR1 SGDLS and CDR2 YYNGEE. Trimming removed 0 bases from V and 2 bases from J; junction bases left unmatched: 8.

The chain carries TRBV9 and TRBJ2-2; 9 positions agree with TRBD1. This TCR was recovered from a woman between 18 and 29 years old with acute COVID-19. Material for sequencing was PBMCs or T cells enriched from blood (not recorded which). The CDR3 DNA reads TGTGCCAGCAGCGTAGCTTTTGGGACAGGGATTAACACCGGGGAGCTGTTTTTT. Translating gives CASSVAFGTGINTGELFF. The complete variable domain, with remaining parts taken from reference TRBV9 and TRBJ2-2, reads DSGVTQTPKHLITATGQRVTLRCSPRSGDLSVYWYQQSLDQGLQFLIQYYNGEERAKGNILERFSAQQFPDLHSELNLSSLELGDSALYFCASSVAFGTGINTGELFFGEGSRLTVL.